The clone carrying this T cell receptor beta chain was recorded at least ten times. As yet, its antigen is unknown. These data originate in a study of neurological immune-mediated disorders. A single record per CDR3 protein comes from TCRdb applying MiXCR to the 5' RACE reads. The data contain about 50,000 distinct CDR3 sequences, 10% of them seen just once; the ten biggest clones take up about 5.7%. Study-level points and caveats: Multiple sclerosis patients had less TCR clonal expansion than even healthy controls, unlike HTLV-1-associated myelopathy.

The germline V and J ends were trimmed by 2 bases and 3 bases, with 7 bases remaining between them. CDR3 size: 13 residues. The V gene's germline CDR1 is SGHRS and CDR2 YFSETQ. The receptor was isolated from a man in his sixties or seventies with HTLV-1-associated myelopathy (HAM/TSP). The chain links TRBV5-1 to TRBJ2-3, with D unclear. The sequencing input was PBMCs. CDR3 protein: CASSFRTTDTQYF. CDR3 DNA: TGCGCCAGCAGCTTTCGAACAACAGATACGCAGTATTTT.